These 31 T cell receptor beta chains originate from one sample sequenced in a study of T cell responses to AZD1222 COVID-19 vaccine. TCRdb's table, derived via immunoSEQ multiplex PCR, lists solely in-frame clones and lacks some. The data show 240,000 or so clones, approximately 95% seen once. The material was peripheral blood, obtained on day 0 of AZD1222 vaccination. The receptors were sampled from an adult in good health.

The chain employs TRBV9 and TRBJ2-2; D is ambiguous. V was clipped by 4 bases and J by 1 base, with 11 bases between them. Germline V lookup: CDR1 SGDLS, CDR2 YYNGEE. The CDR3 is 15 residues long. CDR3 in amino acids: CASSLSDVNTGELFF. CDR3 DNA: TGTGCCAGCAGCCTCTCCGACGTGAACACCGGGGAGCTGTTTTTT.

The chain has TRBV19 and TRBJ1-5; D unresolved. Germline-derived CDR1 and CDR2 are LNHDA and SQIVND (reference sequence). The CDR3 has 13 amino acids. Trimming left V 5 bases short and J 8 bases short, with 13 bases between. The CDR3 DNA is TGTGCCAGTAGTCCTCATCAAAGGGAGCCCCAGCATTTT. This codes for CASSPHQREPQHF.

The V and J genes are TRBV6-5 and TRBJ1-3, with unresolved D. The CDR3 extends over 14 amino acids. Trimming pared 6 bases from V and 0 bases from J, leaving 9 bases between. Germline CDR1 and CDR2: MNHEY and SVGAGI. CDR3 in DNA: TGTGCCAGCAGAGCGGGCCACTCTGGAAACACCATATATTTT. It encodes CASRAGHSGNTIYF.

This clone was seen only once. The chain carries TRBV12-3 or TRBV12-4 and TRBJ2-7; D remains unclear. The CDR3 is made up of 11 amino acids. Trimming took 5 bases from V and 3 from J, leaving 5 bases between them. For the CDR3, the DNA is TGTGCCAGCAGTACTTACTACGAGCAGTACTTC. It is translated as CASSTYYEQYF.

The J gene is TRBJ1-5, the V gene TRBV3-1 (or the pseudogene TRBV3-2); no clear D gene. CDR3 size: 15 residues. V lost 1 base and J lost 9, with 16 bases in between. Germline V gene sequence: CDR1 LGHDT, CDR2 YNNKEL (reference sequence). The CDR3 coding sequence is TGTGCCAGCAGCCAAGGTCGGTCCGGTGGAGGGCCCCAGCATTTT. Translation: CASSQGRSGGGPQHF.

This clone appeared a single time. The V gene is TRBV19, the J gene TRBJ1-2; D unclear. The ends were cut back, 6 bases at V and 4 bases at J, with 12 bases in the middle. CDR3 size: 13 residues. Germline V gene sequence: CDR1 LNHDA, CDR2 SQIVND (reference sequence). The CDR3 loop reads CASSPPGPYGYTF. CDR3 coding DNA: TGTGCCAGTAGCCCACCGGGCCCCTATGGCTACACCTTC. Together with reference TRBV19 and TRBJ1-2, the CDR3 gives the full variable domain: DGGITQSPKYLFRKEGQNVTLSCEQNLNHDAMYWYRQDPGQGLRLIYYSQIVNDFQKGDIAEGYSVSREKKESFPLTVTSAQKNPTAFYLCASSPPGPYGYTFGSGTRLTVV.

The rearrangement uses TRBV28 and TRBJ1-2, with D perhaps TRBD1 (5 bases). Per the germline V gene, CDR1 is MDHEN and CDR2 is SYDVKM. This CDR3 is built from 13 residues. The V end was cut by 3 bases, the J end by 2 bases, with 7 bases between. The chain's CDR3 is CASSFGDNYGYTF. In nucleotides, the CDR3 is TGTGCCAGCAGTTTTGGGGACAACTATGGCTACACCTTC.

V gene TRBV19 combines with J gene TRBJ1-6, with D hard to call. V lost 7 bases, J lost 7 bases, and 17 bases lay in between. The CDR3 has 15 residues. Germline V CDR1 and CDR2: LNHDA, SQIVND (reference sequence). The DNA for the CDR3 is TGTGCCAGTACCGAGAAGACGAGGTCGAATTCACCCCTCCACTTT. Amino acids: CASTEKTRSNSPLHF.

CDR3 residues: CATSDHNSGGTDTQYF. CDR3 nucleotides: TGTGCCACCAGTGACCACAACAGCGGCGGCACAGATACGCAGTATTTT. The gene calls are TRBV24-1 and TRBJ2-3; maybe TRBD2 (5 bases). The CDR3 consists of 16 residues. Per the germline V gene, CDR1 is KGHDR and CDR2 is SFDVKD. V lost 4 bases, J lost 1 base, and 14 bases lay in between.

The chain couples TRBV11-2 to TRBJ1-3; D not certain. Trimming shortened V by 4 bases and J by 4 bases, and 11 bases separated the two germline ends. Germline CDR1 SGHAT, CDR2 FQNNGV. The CDR3 sequence is 14 residues long. CDR3: CASSSRGEGNTIYF. CDR3 in DNA: TGTGCCAGCAGCTCCCGGGGTGAAGGAAACACCATATATTTT. The whole variable domain, filled in from reference TRBV11-2 and TRBJ1-3, reads EAGVAQSPRYKIIEKRQSVAFWCNPISGHATLYWYQQILGQGPKLLIQFQNNGVVDDSQLPKDRFSAERLKGVDSTLKIQPAKLEDSAVYLCASSSRGEGNTIYFGEGSWLTVV.

The rearrangement links TRBV4-2 to TRBJ2-3; D not resolved. Germline-derived CDR1 and CDR2 are LGHNA and YNFKEQ. This CDR3 has 12 residues. V lost 1 base and J lost 5, with 4 bases in between. The CDR3 nucleotides read TGTGCCAGCAGCCAAGTATTAGATACGCAGTATTTT. It yields the protein CASSQVLDTQYF.

V gene TRBV9 combines with J gene TRBJ2-2, with 12 bases that match TRBD2. CDR1 and CDR2 from the germline V gene are SGDLS and YYNGEE. The CDR3 is 15 amino acids. J gave up 5 bases and V 4 bases, and 3 bases lay outside the gene matches. CDR3 loop: CASSPLAGGTGELFF. CDR3 DNA: TGTGCCAGCAGCCCGCTAGCGGGAGGGACCGGGGAGCTGTTTTTT.

The V call is TRBV28, the J call TRBJ2-1; TRBD2 is a possible D gene (6 bases). The CDR3 contains 15 residues. Trimming removed 5 bases from V and 6 bases from J, with 17 bases in between. The germline CDR1 and CDR2 sequences are MDHEN and SYDVKM. This CDR3 is CASSRRLAQINEQFF. For the CDR3, the DNA is TGTGCCAGCAGTAGGCGTCTAGCGCAAATCAATGAGCAGTTCTTC. The full variable domain, its missing parts supplied by reference TRBV28 and TRBJ2-1, is DVKVTQSSRYLVKRTGEKVFLECVQDMDHENMFWYRQDPGLGLRLIYFSYDVKMKEKGDIPEGYSVSREKKERFSLILESASTNQTSMYLCASSRRLAQINEQFFGPGTRLTVL.

The chain is built from TRBV18 and TRBJ1-3, with a tentative D call TRBD1 (5 bases). V dropped 5 bases and J dropped 0 bases, with 17 bases sitting between them. Germline V gene sequence: CDR1 KGHSH, CDR2 LQKENI. The CDR3 spans 17 residues. CDR3 sequence: CASSWSQTASSGNTIYF. CDR3 nucleotides: TGTGCCAGCTCATGGAGTCAGACAGCGAGCTCTGGAAACACCATATATTTT. Full variable domain (missing parts from reference TRBV18 and TRBJ1-3): NAGVMQNPRHLVRRRGQEARLRCSPMKGHSHVYWYRQLPEEGLKFMVYLQKENIIDESGMPKERFSAEFPKEGPSILRIQQVVRGDSAAYFCASSWSQTASSGNTIYFGEGSWLTVV.

The chain couples TRBV7-3 to TRBJ2-3; D ambiguous. Trimming took off 2 bases at V and 1 base at J, with 7 bases between the two ends. The CDR3 runs to 14 residues. Germline CDR1 SGHTA, CDR2 FQGTGA. Here the CDR3 reads CASSLGVGTDTQYF. The DNA for the CDR3 is TGTGCCAGCAGCTTAGGAGTAGGCACAGATACGCAGTATTTT.

V usage is TRBV19 and J usage is TRBJ1-2; 10 bases map to TRBD1. The J segment lost 5 bases and the V segment lost 6 bases, leaving 3 bases of the junction unmatched. The CDR3 is made up of 13 amino acids. Germline V lookup: CDR1 LNHDA, CDR2 SQIVND (reference sequence). The CDR3 DNA sequence: TGTGCCAGTAGGACAGGGGGCTCTTATGGCTACACCTTC. This sequence encodes CASRTGGSYGYTF.

The chain recombines TRBV5-1 with TRBJ1-3; TRBD1 matches at 7 bases. CDR1 and CDR2 (germline): SGHRS, YFSETQ. CDR3 length: 17 residues. Trimming took 4 bases from V and 4 from J; bases not matched to a gene: 14. The CDR3 DNA is TGCGCCAGCAGCGAAACGACAGGGCCAATCGTCGGAAACACCATATATTTT. It encodes CASSETTGPIVGNTIYF.

The genes are TRBV5-1 and TRBJ2-1; TRBD2 agrees at 12 bases. Trimming at V came to 0 bases and at J to 2 bases, leaving 3 bases not matched to a gene. This CDR3 has 17 residues. Germline V gene lookup returns CDR1 SGHRS and CDR2 YFSETQ. In nucleotides, the CDR3 is TGCGCCAGCAGCTTGGGACTAGCGGGGGAACCCTACAATGAGCAGTTCTTC. Translated: CASSLGLAGEPYNEQFF.

This sequence joins TRBV15 and TRBJ1-1; unclear D gene. The V gene's germline CDR1 is LNHNV and CDR2 YYDKDF (reference sequence). This CDR3 contains 11 residues. The germline V and J ends were trimmed by 5 bases and 3 bases, with 4 bases remaining between them. This chain's CDR3 is CATSADTEAFF. The DNA of the CDR3 is TGTGCCACCAGCGCCGACACTGAAGCTTTCTTT.

The CDR3 loop is CASSYVGGSNQPQHF. Here the CDR3 DNA reads TGTGCCAGCAGTTACGTAGGCGGTAGCAATCAGCCCCAGCATTTT. The rearrangement uses TRBV6-2 or TRBV6-3 and TRBJ1-5; D gene uncertain. V was clipped by 2 bases and J by 0 bases, with 8 bases between them. Germline CDR1 MNHEY, CDR2 SVGEGT. This CDR3 is 15 amino acids long.

The chain uses TRBV4-2 and TRBJ1-3; D is undetermined. Germline loops: CDR1 LGHNA, CDR2 YNFKEQ. CDR3 size: 16 residues. Trimming removed 0 bases from V and 2 bases from J, with 11 bases in between. In nucleotides, the CDR3 is TGTGCCAGCAGCCAAGAAGGCGGGAACCCTGGAAACACCATATATTTT. The encoded protein is CASSQEGGNPGNTIYF.

The rearrangement links TRBV11-3 to TRBJ2-3; D is ambiguous. The CDR3 totals 15 residues. V was trimmed by 3 bases and J by 0 bases, leaving 10 bases between them. CDR1 and CDR2 from the germline V gene are SGHNT and YENEEA. DNA of the CDR3: TGTGCCAGCAGCTTGGGCGACCCTAGCACAGATACGCAGTATTTT. Translating it yields CASSLGDPSTDTQYF.

This sequence joins TRBV7-9 and TRBJ1-4; 9 bases map to TRBD1. Germline V gene data show CDR1 as SEHNR and CDR2 as FQNEAQ (reference sequence). CDR3 size: 15 residues. The V and J ends lost 3 bases and 6 bases, in that order; junction bases with no gene match: 5. As DNA, the CDR3 is TGTGCCAGCAGCTTTCTGGACAGGGGTGATGAAAAACTGTTTTTT. This translates into CASSFLDRGDEKLFF.

The chain joins TRBV2 to TRBJ1-1; 9 bases align to TRBD1. V trimming: 8 bases; J trimming: 5 bases; junction bases outside the gene matches: 6. The CDR3 totals 13 residues. Germline assignment: CDR1 SNHLY and CDR2 FYNNEI. The CDR3 here is CASDRDRVTEAFF. The CDR3 bases are TGTGCCAGCGACCGGGACAGGGTTACTGAAGCTTTCTTT.

The V call is TRBV28, the J call TRBJ1-5; 7 positions agree with TRBD1. Germline assignment: CDR1 MDHEN and CDR2 SYDVKM. This CDR3 has 16 amino acids. The ends lost 6 bases at V and 0 bases at J; junction bases unmatched: 8. CDR3 residues: CASSPSRDSSNQPQHF. CDR3 sequence (DNA): TGTGCCAGCAGCCCATCACGGGACAGTAGCAATCAGCCCCAGCATTTT.

The rearrangement uses TRBV7-2 and TRBJ2-7, with 7 bases aligning to TRBD1. Germline V CDR1 and CDR2: SGHTA, FQGNSA. The CDR3 has 16 residues. Losses at the gene ends were 5 bases for V and 0 bases for J; bases not matched to a gene: 10. The CDR3 DNA reads as TGTGCCAGCAGCCCTCGCTTATACAGGGGCTCCTACGAGCAGTACTTC. Protein sequence: CASSPRLYRGSYEQYF.

CDR3 bases: TGTGCCAGCAGTTTGGACAGGGGCACCGGGGAGCTGTTTTTT. Translation: CASSLDRGTGELFF. V gene TRBV27 combines with J gene TRBJ2-2; 9 bases fit TRBD1. The CDR3 spans 14 residues. Per the germline V gene, CDR1 is MNHEY and CDR2 is SMNVEV (reference sequence). With V trimmed by 3 bases and J by 4 bases, 0 bases remained unmatched.

The J gene is TRBJ1-6, the V gene TRBV5-6; TRBD1 is a possible D gene (6 bases). Trimming removed 0 bases at V and 6 bases at J, with 7 bases between. CDR1 and CDR2 from the germline V gene are SGHDT and YYEEEE. CDR3 length equals 14 residues. The CDR3 spells CASSLGQVNSPLHF. DNA for the CDR3: TGTGCCAGCAGCTTGGGACAGGTTAATTCACCCCTCCACTTT. Using reference TRBV5-6 and TRBJ1-6 for the parts outside the CDR3, the full variable domain is DAGVTQSPTHLIKTRGQQVTLRCSPKSGHDTVSWYQQALGQGPQFIFQYYEEEERQRGNFPDRFSGHQFPNYSSELNVNALLLGDSALYLCASSLGQVNSPLHFGNGTRLTVT.

This clone was seen only once. The chain recombines TRBV12-3 or TRBV12-4 with TRBJ2-3; unclear D gene. V was shortened by 3 bases and J by 3 bases, with 4 bases between the two germline ends. There are 12 residues in the CDR3. CDR3 sequence reads: CASSFVTDTQYF. The CDR3, as DNA: TGTGCCAGCAGTTTCGTGACAGATACGCAGTATTTT.

The J gene is TRBJ2-3, the V gene TRBV20-1, with D hard to call. Deletions cut 3 bases from V and 9 bases from J, with 13 bases between. The CDR3 covers 12 residues. Germline V gives CDR1 DFQATT, CDR2 SNEGSKA (reference sequence). The CDR3 DNA is TGCAGTGCTAGTATTGACATAGAGACGCAGTATTTT. This codes for CSASIDIETQYF.

The chain is built from TRBV12-3 or TRBV12-4 and TRBJ1-1, with D hard to call. Deletions cut 5 bases from V and 3 bases from J, with 7 bases between. The CDR3 is 12 residues long. The CDR3 protein is CASSPEYTEAFF. In nucleotides, the CDR3 is TGTGCCAGCAGTCCCGAGTACACTGAAGCTTTCTTT.